This T cell receptor (beta chain) is from a study of shared clonotypes between healthy human individuals. Whole-study findings and limits: Relative to their counterparts shared across all four donors, non-shared clonotypes exhibited diminished generation probabilities.

The CDR3 runs 19 residues. Donation came from healthy HIV-negative adults that had no recent acute infections or vaccinations. The study ran the assay at deep level. Profiled with immunoSEQ multiplex PCR; TCRdb holds only in-frame clones, not every one. The repertoire has fewer than 1.4 million clones, 78% of them found once; the top ten carry under 0.8%. Points on this clone: The antigen is not known.

This TCR was sampled from a man aged 18 to 35 in good health. Some clones in this sample may be carry-over from other donors' samples. The material sequenced was memory CD4+ T cells from PBMCs. Subset defined: CD45RA-negative fraction. The chain recombines TRBV21-1 with TRBJ2-4; TRBD2, the table's D call, was not compared with the DNA. TRBV21-1 is labeled a pseudogene. CDR3 loop: CASSTRLAAPKRAKNIQYF. As DNA, the CDR3 is TGTGCCAGCAGCACCCGACTAGCGGCCCCCAAACGGGCCAAAAACATTCAGTACTTC.